The 27 T cell receptor beta chains listed next were all sequenced from one sample in a study of cytomegalovirus exposure and HLA in healthy donors. Primers for the PCR totalled 60 Vbeta and 13 Jbeta. Profiled with immunoSEQ multiplex PCR; TCRdb holds only in-frame clones, not every one. Here the sample spans some 150,000 clones, approximately 85% being singletons. The sample consisted of PBMCs. These receptors all stem from a woman in her fifties or sixties in good health and CMV-seropositive.

J is TRBJ2-7 and V is TRBV7-2, with TRBD2 matching 15 bases. CDR3 length: 20 amino acids. Germline CDR1 SGHTA, CDR2 FQGNSA. Trimming cost V 0 bases and J 1 base; bases outside gene matches: 10. CDR3 region: CASSLASGLAGGRTSYEQYF. The CDR3 DNA reads TGTGCCAGCAGCTTAGCGTCCGGACTAGCGGGGGGGCGAACTTCCTACGAGCAGTACTTC.

This clone appeared a few times. The chain links TRBV2 to TRBJ1-6, with D tentatively TRBD1 (6 bases). V lost 6 bases and J 9 bases, leaving 15 bases between the germline ends. Germline loops: CDR1 SNHLY, CDR2 FYNNEI. CDR3 length: 14 residues. CDR3 sequence (DNA): TGTGCCAGCAGGGATACAGGGTCGGGTTCACCCCTCCACTTT. Translated: CASRDTGSGSPLHF.

The chain joins TRBV6-6 to TRBJ1-2, with D unclear. The CDR3 runs to 13 residues. From germline, CDR1 is MNHNY and CDR2 SVGAGI (reference sequence). With 7 bases removed from V and 7 bases from J, the gap between germline ends came to 16 bases. This chain's CDR3 is CASTPRDVGGYTF. The CDR3, as DNA: TGTGCCAGCACCCCGAGGGATGTCGGTGGCTACACCTTC.

The genes are TRBV18 and TRBJ1-2; D is unresolved. V was pared by 3 bases and J by 5 bases, with 10 bases between. Germline CDR1 reads KGHSH; CDR2 reads LQKENI. The CDR3 sequence is 13 residues long. CDR3 amino acids: CASSPSQEYGYTF. CDR3 nucleotides: TGTGCCAGCTCACCCTCCCAAGAGTATGGCTACACCTTC. The entire variable domain, with the rest obtained from reference TRBV18 and TRBJ1-2, is as follows: NAGVMQNPRHLVRRRGQEARLRCSPMKGHSHVYWYRQLPEEGLKFMVYLQKENIIDESGMPKERFSAEFPKEGPSILRIQQVVRGDSAAYFCASSPSQEYGYTFGSGTRLTVV.

CDR3 sequence reads: CASSMDLLSSGNTIYF. The DNA of the CDR3 is TGCGCCAGCAGCATGGATTTGCTTAGCTCTGGAAACACCATATATTTT. This chain joins TRBV5-1 and TRBJ1-3, with D uncertain. Germline-derived CDR1 and CDR2 are SGHRS and YFSETQ. This CDR3 is 16 amino acids long. Trimming took 4 bases from V and 0 from J, leaving 14 bases between them.

The V gene is TRBV6-7, the J gene TRBJ2-7, with 10 bases fitting TRBD1. TRBV6-7 qualifies as an ORF whose function is uncertain. Trimming removed 8 bases from V and 5 bases from J; junction bases left unmatched: 18. The CDR3 has 17 amino acids. The DNA for the CDR3 is TGTGCCAGCTCTAAGGGGGGGGGACAGGGGATTCACGACGAGCAGTACTTC. Its translation is CASSKGGGQGIHDEQYF.

The chain joins TRBV18 to TRBJ2-7; D possibly corresponds to TRBD2 (5 bases). CDR1 is KGHSH and CDR2 is LQKENI in the germline V gene. The length of the CDR3 is 15 residues. The germline V and J ends were trimmed by 0 bases and 6 bases, with 15 bases remaining between them. DNA for the CDR3: TGTGCCAGCTCACCACCGACCGGAGTTGGAGGCGAGCAGTACTTC. Translation: CASSPPTGVGGEQYF.

CDR3 nucleotide sequence: TGTGCCAGCAGCCGGAGCTGGCAGGGTGGCTATGGCTACACCTTC. Protein sequence: CASSRSWQGGYGYTF. The chain joins TRBV5-4 to TRBJ1-2; maybe TRBD1 (5 bases). Trimming removed 4 bases from V and 4 bases from J, with 17 bases in between. Per germline, CDR1 SGHNT and CDR2 YYREEE (reference sequence). The CDR3 is made up of 15 amino acids.

The table lists this clone with a few counts. CDR3 residues: CASKTGPSANYGYTF. As DNA, the CDR3 is TGTGCCAGCAAGACAGGGCCTTCAGCTAACTATGGCTACACCTTC. This chain uses TRBV6-1 with TRBJ1-2; the match to TRBD1 covers 7 bases. Per the germline V gene, CDR1 is MNHNS and CDR2 is SASEGT. The ends lost 7 bases at V and 0 bases at J; junction bases unmatched: 8. This CDR3 is built from 15 residues.

This sequence joins TRBV18 and TRBJ1-6, with D possibly being TRBD1 (6 bases). Per the germline V gene, CDR1 is KGHSH and CDR2 is LQKENI. This CDR3 is built from 13 residues. V was shortened by 4 bases and J by 10 bases, with 11 bases between the two germline ends. CDR3 sequence (DNA): TGTGCCAGCTCACTTCCAGGGGAGTCACCCCTCCACTTT. Protein: CASSLPGESPLHF.

This clone came up once. This chain connects TRBV19 to TRBJ2-7; 8 nucleotides match TRBD2. With 1 base clipped from V and 6 bases from J, the junction kept 5 bases outside the gene matches. The V gene's germline CDR1 is LNHDA and CDR2 SQIVND (reference sequence). This CDR3 region has 14 residues. The CDR3 protein is CASSIVGGVSEQYF. The CDR3 DNA reads TGTGCCAGTAGTATAGTCGGGGGGGTGAGCGAGCAGTACTTC.

On this clone: A junction boundary mismatches the germline segment, possibly from a read error. The chain employs TRBV7-9 and TRBJ1-1; D gene uncertain. Looked up from germline, CDR1 is SEHNR and CDR2 is FQNEAQ (reference sequence). The length of the CDR3 is 17 residues. CDR3: CSSSPPGSVLGNTEAFF. CDR3 DNA: TGTTCCAGCAGCCCCCCGGGGAGCGTTCTGGGGAACACTGAAGCTTTCTTT.

This clone was observed a single time. Distinct nucleotide sequences in the sample also encode this CDR3. V gene TRBV7-3 combines with J gene TRBJ2-5, with 8 nucleotides matching TRBD1. Looked up from germline, CDR1 is SGHTA and CDR2 is FQGTGA. The CDR3 sequence is 13 residues long. V was pared by 6 bases and J by 4 bases, with 4 bases of the junction left unmatched. CDR3 DNA sequence: TGTGCCAGCAGTCAAGGACAGGGAGAGACCCAGTACTTC. Its translation: CASSQGQGETQYF.

The J gene is TRBJ1-3, the V gene TRBV30; D is undetermined. Between the trimmed V and J ends, which lost 0 bases and 5 bases, there was a span of 8 bases. The CDR3 is 13 amino acids. Per the germline V gene, CDR1 is GTSNPN and CDR2 is SVGIG (reference sequence). The CDR3: CAWSVLPRNTIYF. CDR3 in DNA: TGTGCCTGGAGTGTACTACCCCGAAACACCATATATTTT.

V gene TRBV5-1 combines with J gene TRBJ1-2, with D perhaps matching TRBD1 (5 bases). V was shortened by 5 bases and J by 3 bases, with 17 bases between the two germline ends. Germline V lookup: CDR1 SGHRS, CDR2 YFSETQ. The CDR3 has 15 amino acids. The CDR3 reads CASRAGSRGDYGYTF. The DNA of the CDR3 is TGCGCCAGCAGGGCGGGGAGCCGGGGCGACTATGGCTACACCTTC. Supplemented by reference TRBV5-1 and TRBJ1-2, the full variable domain reads KAGVTQTPRYLIKTRGQQVTLSCSPISGHRSVSWYQQTPGQGLQFLFEYFSETQRNKGNFPGRFSGRQFSNSRSEMNVSTLELGDSALYLCASRAGSRGDYGYTFGSGTRLTVV.

This clone appeared a single time. This sequence joins TRBV19 and TRBJ1-2; 7 nucleotides match TRBD1. V lost 5 bases, J lost 8 bases, and 5 bases stayed unmatched. Per the germline V gene, CDR1 is LNHDA and CDR2 is SQIVND (reference sequence). The CDR3 sequence is 12 residues long. CDR3 region: CASSLRGLGYTF. As DNA, the CDR3 is TGTGCCAGTAGTTTGAGGGGGCTCGGCTACACCTTC.

The rearrangement uses TRBV5-1 and TRBJ1-1; D is unresolved. There are 13 residues in the CDR3. CDR1 and CDR2 from the germline V gene are SGHRS and YFSETQ. Trimming stripped 4 bases from V and 7 bases from J, with 14 bases between. The chain's CDR3 is CASSPNRISEAFF. CDR3 bases: TGCGCCAGCAGCCCGAACCGTATCAGTGAAGCTTTCTTT.

V is TRBV6-5 and J is TRBJ1-2; D remains ambiguous. V lost 2 bases, J lost 0 bases, and 7 bases lay in between. Germline lookup yields CDR1 MNHEY and CDR2 SVGAGI. This CDR3 is 14 amino acids long. CDR3 amino acids: CASSYRGANYGYTF. The DNA of the CDR3 is TGTGCCAGCAGTTACCGGGGAGCTAACTATGGCTACACCTTC.

V gene TRBV19 combines with J gene TRBJ1-1; tentative D call: TRBD1 (6 bases). The CDR3 has 15 amino acids. Germline-derived CDR1 and CDR2 are LNHDA and SQIVND (reference sequence). Trimming removed 4 bases from V and 4 bases from J, with 16 bases in between. The CDR3 loop reads CASSTRGGRSTEAFF. The CDR3 DNA sequence: TGTGCCAGTAGTACCAGGGGAGGGAGGAGCACTGAAGCTTTCTTT.

The chain has TRBV18 and TRBJ1-5; TRBD1 aligns across 9 bases. The V gene end was trimmed by 1 base and the J gene end by 1 base; junction bases not matched to a gene: 2. CDR3 size: 16 residues. Per germline, CDR1 KGHSH and CDR2 LQKENI. The CDR3 here is CASSPQGQGSNQPQHF. As DNA, the CDR3 is TGTGCCAGCTCACCACAAGGACAGGGGAGCAATCAGCCCCAGCATTTT.

The chain is built from TRBV7-8 and TRBJ1-1; the match to TRBD1 covers 8 bases. Unmatched junction bases numbered 3, after V lost 0 bases and J lost 0 bases. Germline assignment: CDR1 SGHVS and CDR2 FQNEAQ. The CDR3 loop spans 16 amino acids. DNA for the CDR3: TGTGCCAGCAGCTTAGCGCACAGGGGGGTGAACACTGAAGCTTTCTTT. This encodes CASSLAHRGVNTEAFF. Complete variable domain (other parts from reference TRBV7-8 and TRBJ1-1): GAGVSQSPRYKVAKRGQDVALRCDPISGHVSLFWYQQALGQGPEFLTYFQNEAQLDKSGLPSDRFFAERPEGSVSTLKIQRTQQEDSAVYLCASSLAHRGVNTEAFFGQGTRLTVV.

V is TRBV28 and J is TRBJ2-7; D possibly corresponds to TRBD1 (6 bases). V shed 4 bases and J shed 2 bases, with 12 bases lying between them. CDR3 size: 14 residues. Germline CDR1 reads MDHEN; CDR2 reads SYDVKM. CDR3 sequence reads: CASSSGQSTYEQYF. The CDR3 DNA sequence: TGTGCCAGCAGTTCAGGACAGAGTACCTACGAGCAGTACTTC. Supplemented by reference TRBV28 and TRBJ2-7, the full variable domain reads DVKVTQSSRYLVKRTGEKVFLECVQDMDHENMFWYRQDPGLGLRLIYFSYDVKMKEKGDIPEGYSVSREKKERFSLILESASTNQTSMYLCASSSGQSTYEQYFGPGTRLTVT.

This clone was seen once. The chain couples TRBV11-2 to TRBJ1-2; the D is unclear. With 2 bases removed from V and 6 bases from J, the gap between germline ends came to 7 bases. Germline CDR1 is SGHAT and CDR2 is FQNNGV. CDR3 length: 12 residues. CDR3: CASSLTPDGYTF. DNA of the CDR3: TGTGCCAGCAGCTTAACACCTGATGGCTACACCTTC.

The V gene is TRBV28, the J gene TRBJ2-3; 12 bases align to TRBD2. Germline CDR1 is MDHEN and CDR2 is SYDVKM. The CDR3 extends over 15 amino acids. Trimming took 6 bases from V and 6 from J; bases not matched to a gene: 7. Written as DNA, the CDR3 is TGTGCCAGCAGCACACTAGCGGGGGGTGTGGATACGCAGTATTTT. Its protein product is CASSTLAGGVDTQYF.

This sequence joins TRBV12-5 and TRBJ2-1, with a weak D call TRBD1 (6 bases). Germline values: CDR1 LGHNT, CDR2 FRNRAP. Trimming shortened V by 1 base and J by 12 bases, and 10 bases separated the two germline ends. The CDR3 consists of 12 residues. The CDR3: CASGLDRVTQFF. CDR3 bases: TGTGCTAGTGGTTTGGACAGGGTAACGCAGTTCTTC. The full variable domain, with the rest looked up from reference TRBV12-5 and TRBJ2-1, is DARVTQTPRHKVTEMGQEVTMRCQPILGHNTVFWYRQTMMQGLELLAYFRNRAPLDDSGMPKDRFSAEMPDATLATLKIQPSEPRDSAVYFCASGLDRVTQFFGPGTRLTVL.

V gene TRBV29-1 combines with J gene TRBJ2-7; a possible D gene is TRBD1 (5 bases). CDR1 is SQVTM, CDR2 ANQGSEA, per germline. Between the trimmed V and J ends, which lost 0 bases and 6 bases, there was a span of 12 bases. This CDR3 region has 13 residues. This CDR3 is CSVEEGLVSEQYF. CDR3 in DNA: TGCAGCGTTGAAGAGGGGCTAGTATCCGAGCAGTACTTC.

The chain recombines TRBV6-1 with TRBJ2-5; TRBD1 agrees at 10 bases. The J segment lost 4 bases and the V segment lost 6 bases, leaving 8 bases of the junction unmatched. Germline V CDR1 and CDR2: MNHNS, SASEGT. This CDR3 is 15 amino acids long. The CDR3 sequence is CASRGDRGQRETQYF. In DNA, the CDR3 is TGTGCCAGCAGAGGGGACAGGGGCCAGAGAGAGACCCAGTACTTC.